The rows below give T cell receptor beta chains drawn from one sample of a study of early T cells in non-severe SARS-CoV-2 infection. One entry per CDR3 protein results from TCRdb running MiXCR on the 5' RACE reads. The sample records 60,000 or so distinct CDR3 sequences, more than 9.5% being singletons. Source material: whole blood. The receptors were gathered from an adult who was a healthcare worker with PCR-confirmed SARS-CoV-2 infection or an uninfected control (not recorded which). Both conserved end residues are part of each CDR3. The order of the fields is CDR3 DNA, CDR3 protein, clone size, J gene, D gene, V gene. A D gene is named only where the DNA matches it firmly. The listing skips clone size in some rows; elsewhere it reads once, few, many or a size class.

CDR3 DNA: TGTGCCAGCAGTCCAGGGACAGGGGGCGGTTTCAATGAGCAGTTCTTC
CDR3 protein: CASSPGTGGGFNEQFF
clone size: few
J gene: TRBJ2-1
D gene: TRBD1
V gene: TRBV12-3/TRBV12-4

CDR3 DNA: TGTGCCAGTAGTGCCAGACAGGGTTATGGCTACACCTTC
CDR3 protein: CASSARQGYGYTF
clone size: many
J gene: TRBJ1-2
D gene: TRBD1
V gene: TRBV19

CDR3 DNA: TGTGCCAGCAGCGGGGTCACCTACGAGCAGTACTTC
CDR3 protein: CASSGVTYEQYF
clone size: many
J gene: TRBJ2-7
D gene: .
V gene: TRBV25-1

CDR3 DNA: TGTGCCAGCTCACCTCTCGGGGGGGGCCATCTGAACAATGAGCAGTTCTTC
CDR3 protein: CASSPLGGGHLNNEQFF
clone size: many
J gene: TRBJ2-1
D gene: TRBD2
V gene: TRBV18

CDR3 DNA: TGTGCCAGCAGCTTGGGGACTCAACAAGAGACCCAGTACTTC
CDR3 protein: CASSLGTQQETQYF
clone size: many
J gene: TRBJ2-5
D gene: .
V gene: TRBV5-4

CDR3 DNA: TGCAGTGCTAGAGAAGAGGCGAGCTCCTACAATGAGCAGTTCTTC
CDR3 protein: CSAREEASSYNEQFF
clone size: .
J gene: TRBJ2-1
D gene: .
V gene: TRBV20-1

CDR3 DNA: TGTGCCAGCAGCCAAGTCTTCGGCACGGATCAGCCCCAGCATTTT
CDR3 protein: CASSQVFGTDQPQHF
clone size: .
J gene: TRBJ1-5
D gene: .
V gene: TRBV3-1

CDR3 DNA: TGTGCCAGCAGCTTAGGCACAGGATCTACTCTACCCCTGGATTTGTTCTACGAGCAGTACTTC
CDR3 protein: CASSLGTGSTLPLDLFYEQYF
clone size: many
J gene: TRBJ2-7
D gene: .
V gene: TRBV7-2

CDR3 DNA: TGTGCCAGTAGTATGGGACTAGCGGACCCGCCTATGGGCGATGAGCAGTTCTTC
CDR3 protein: CASSMGLADPPMGDEQFF
clone size: .
J gene: TRBJ2-1
D gene: TRBD2
V gene: TRBV19

CDR3 DNA: TGTGCCATCAGGGACACCGGGGAGCTGTTTTTT
CDR3 protein: CAIRDTGELFF
clone size: .
J gene: TRBJ2-2
D gene: .
V gene: TRBV10-3

CDR3 DNA: TGTGCCAGCAGCTTAGGGCCCGTGGAGACTGAAGCTTTCTTT
CDR3 protein: CASSLGPVETEAFF
clone size: .
J gene: TRBJ1-1
D gene: .
V gene: TRBV7-2

CDR3 DNA: TGCAGCGTTGGAATTTCGGGGGGAGACACCGGGGAGCTGTTTTTT
CDR3 protein: CSVGISGGDTGELFF
clone size: .
J gene: TRBJ2-2
D gene: TRBD2
V gene: TRBV29-1

CDR3 DNA: TGCGCCAGCAGCCCGACAGGGGGCAATCAGCCCCAGCATTTT
CDR3 protein: CASSPTGGNQPQHF
clone size: many
J gene: TRBJ1-5
D gene: TRBD1
V gene: TRBV4-3

CDR3 DNA: TGTGCCAGTAGTATAGATACGGGGACAGGACCAGAAAAACTGTTTTTT
CDR3 protein: CASSIDTGTGPEKLFF
clone size: .
J gene: TRBJ1-4
D gene: TRBD1
V gene: TRBV19

CDR3 DNA: TGTGCCAGCAGTTCCTGGGACAGGGGGCAGGGCTACACCTTC
CDR3 protein: CASSSWDRGQGYTF
clone size: few
J gene: TRBJ1-2
D gene: TRBD1
V gene: TRBV27

CDR3 DNA: TGCGCCAGCGGCACTGCCCCCTGGGAGAGGCATCTGTTCTTC
CDR3 protein: CASGTAPWERHLFF
clone size: many
J gene: TRBJ2-1
D gene: .
V gene: TRBV10-2

CDR3 DNA: TGTGCCACCAGTGATTTATTAACTAGCGGGAGCAATGAGCAGTTCTTC
CDR3 protein: CATSDLLTSGSNEQFF
clone size: many
J gene: TRBJ2-1
D gene: TRBD2
V gene: TRBV24-1

CDR3 DNA: TGTGCCAGCAGCCCCTTTGGCGGAGCCCCCCACGAGCAGTACTTC
CDR3 protein: CASSPFGGAPHEQYF
clone size: .
J gene: TRBJ2-7
D gene: .
V gene: TRBV3-1

CDR3 DNA: TGTGCCAGCAGCTCCTACCCCAGGGGAGGTTCACCCCTCCACTTT
CDR3 protein: CASSSYPRGGSPLHF
clone size: many
J gene: TRBJ1-6
D gene: .
V gene: TRBV3-1

CDR3 DNA: TGCGCCAGCAGCCAAGCCCTTGGAGCGGGAGGCATGGCCGGGGAGCTGTTTTTT
CDR3 protein: CASSQALGAGGMAGELFF
clone size: few
J gene: TRBJ2-2
D gene: TRBD2
V gene: TRBV4-1

CDR3 DNA: TGTGCCAGCGGTCCCCGGGCGGGACCCTCCAACAATGAGCAGTTCTTC
CDR3 protein: CASGPRAGPSNNEQFF
clone size: .
J gene: TRBJ2-1
D gene: .
V gene: TRBV12-3/TRBV12-4

CDR3 DNA: TGCGCCAGCAGCTTGGGACAGGGCAGGAGTGGCTACACCTTC
CDR3 protein: CASSLGQGRSGYTF
clone size: .
J gene: TRBJ1-2
D gene: TRBD1
V gene: TRBV5-1

CDR3 DNA: TGTGCCAGCAGTATGGATTTCTACGAGCAGTACTTC
CDR3 protein: CASSMDFYEQYF
clone size: .
J gene: TRBJ2-7
D gene: .
V gene: TRBV12-3/TRBV12-4

CDR3 DNA: TGTGCCAGCAGCTTCGAGGGGAACTATGGCTACACCTTC
CDR3 protein: CASSFEGNYGYTF
clone size: many
J gene: TRBJ1-2
D gene: .
V gene: TRBV7-8

CDR3 DNA: TGTGCCAGAAGATTAGCGGGGGCAGATACGCAGTATTTT
CDR3 protein: CARRLAGADTQYF
clone size: .
J gene: TRBJ2-3
D gene: TRBD2
V gene: TRBV2

CDR3 DNA: TGTGCCAGCAGTTCCGGGACGGCACCTAACTATGGCTACACCTTC
CDR3 protein: CASSSGTAPNYGYTF
clone size: many
J gene: TRBJ1-2
D gene: .
V gene: TRBV12-3/TRBV12-4

CDR3 DNA: TGCGCCAGCAGCCAAGATCAGGCTAGCGTGAATGAGCAGTTCTTC
CDR3 protein: CASSQDQASVNEQFF
clone size: .
J gene: TRBJ2-1
D gene: .
V gene: TRBV4-3

CDR3 DNA: TGCAGTGCAACCCTATCGGCACAGGGCAATCAGCCCCAGCATTTT
CDR3 protein: CSATLSAQGNQPQHF
clone size: many
J gene: TRBJ1-5
D gene: .
V gene: TRBV20-1

CDR3 DNA: TGTGCCAGCAGCTTAGATAGGAGAGGATTGAACACTGAAGCTTTCTTT
CDR3 protein: CASSLDRRGLNTEAFF
clone size: many
J gene: TRBJ1-1
D gene: .
V gene: TRBV11-2

CDR3 DNA: TGCAGTGCTAGAGATAAACTAGCGGGCCTTAGCTCCTACGAGCAGTACTTC
CDR3 protein: CSARDKLAGLSSYEQYF
clone size: many
J gene: TRBJ2-7
D gene: TRBD2
V gene: TRBV20-1

CDR3 DNA: TGTGCCAGCAGCCAAGAACTAGCGGGAGGGCTCCAAGAGACCCAGTACTTC
CDR3 protein: CASSQELAGGLQETQYF
clone size: many
J gene: TRBJ2-5
D gene: TRBD2
V gene: TRBV4-2

CDR3 DNA: TGTGCCAGCAGCATTGACAGGGATCCATACGAGCAGTACTTC
CDR3 protein: CASSIDRDPYEQYF
clone size: many
J gene: TRBJ2-7
D gene: TRBD1
V gene: TRBV11-2

CDR3 DNA: TGTGCCAGCAGCGGACAGTCAGGGGGCGGCAATCAGCCCCAGCATTTT
CDR3 protein: CASSGQSGGGNQPQHF
clone size: many
J gene: TRBJ1-5
D gene: TRBD1
V gene: TRBV7-9

CDR3 DNA: TGTGCCAGCAGTCCCCGGGTAGCAGAATACAATGAGCAGTTCTTC
CDR3 protein: CASSPRVAEYNEQFF
clone size: few
J gene: TRBJ2-1
D gene: .
V gene: TRBV25-1

CDR3 DNA: TGTGCCATCAGTGAGACGAGCACAGATACGCAGTATTTT
CDR3 protein: CAISETSTDTQYF
clone size: few
J gene: TRBJ2-3
D gene: .
V gene: TRBV10-3

CDR3 DNA: TGTGCCAGCAGTTACTCCGCAGGATATGGCTACACCTTC
CDR3 protein: CASSYSAGYGYTF
clone size: .
J gene: TRBJ1-2
D gene: .
V gene: TRBV6-5

CDR3 DNA: TGTGCCAGCAGCGTACTCCCGGGGCAGTTCTTC
CDR3 protein: CASSVLPGQFF
clone size: few
J gene: TRBJ2-1
D gene: .
V gene: TRBV9

CDR3 DNA: TGTGCCAGCAGTCTTCGACAGGGACAAACCCACGAGCAGTACTTC
CDR3 protein: CASSLRQGQTHEQYF
clone size: .
J gene: TRBJ2-7
D gene: TRBD1
V gene: TRBV28

CDR3 DNA: TGTGCCAGCAGCTTAAATTTTCCACGGGAGCTGTTTTTT
CDR3 protein: CASSLNFPRELFF
clone size: .
J gene: TRBJ2-2
D gene: .
V gene: TRBV7-3

CDR3 DNA: TGTGCCACCACAGGGGGATCCTACAATGAGCAGTTCTTC
CDR3 protein: CATTGGSYNEQFF
clone size: .
J gene: TRBJ2-1
D gene: TRBD1
V gene: TRBV2

CDR3 DNA: TGCAGTGCCCTAGGGACTAGCGGGAGCGCGGGGGAGACCCAGTACTTC
CDR3 protein: CSALGTSGSAGETQYF
clone size: few
J gene: TRBJ2-5
D gene: TRBD2
V gene: TRBV20-1

CDR3 DNA: TGTGCCAGTAATTCCGGGACTAGCGGGCTTTACAATGAGCAGTTCTTC
CDR3 protein: CASNSGTSGLYNEQFF
clone size: .
J gene: TRBJ2-1
D gene: TRBD2
V gene: TRBV19